Listed below are T cell receptor beta chains from one sample, sequenced in a study of cytomegalovirus exposure and HLA in healthy donors. Here immunoSEQ multiplex PCR was the method, and the copy in TCRdb shows in-frame clones only, minus some. The table has about 150,000 clones, 65% to 90% seen once. Input material: PBMCs. The origin of the receptors is a woman in her forties or fifties in good health and CMV-seropositive. The CDR3 runs from the conserved cysteine through the conserved F or W. The D gene is left open where the match is weak. Rows give clone size only sometimes, using once, few, many, or a class for an expanded clone.

v_gene: TRBV18
d_gene: TRBD1
abundance: NA
j_gene: TRBJ1-2
len: 16
CDR3nt: TGTGCCAGCTCACCGGCTGTAAGGGGGCGTTTCTATGGCTACACCTTC
CDR3aa: CASSPAVRGRFYGYTF

v_gene: TRBV28
d_gene: TRBD1
abundance: once
j_gene: TRBJ1-2
len: 15
CDR3nt: TGTGCCAGCACCTTGGGGACAGGGCTCCGTCGTGGCTACACCTTC
CDR3aa: CASTLGTGLRRGYTF

v_gene: TRBV29-1
d_gene: TRBD2
abundance: NA
j_gene: TRBJ2-1
len: 17
CDR3nt: TGCAGCGTTGAAGGACTAGCGGGGGGGAGCTCCTACAATGAGCAGTTCTTC
CDR3aa: CSVEGLAGGSSYNEQFF

v_gene: TRBV6-5
d_gene: NA
abundance: NA
j_gene: TRBJ2-3
len: 15
CDR3nt: TGTGCCAGCAGTTACTCGAATGGGCGCACAGATACGCAGTATTTT
CDR3aa: CASSYSNGRTDTQYF

v_gene: TRBV13
d_gene: TRBD1
abundance: NA
j_gene: TRBJ1-4
len: 14
CDR3nt: TGTGCCAGCAGCTTAAGTGGGCGGACAGGGGGACTGTTTTTT
CDR3aa: CASSLSGRTGGLFF

v_gene: TRBV4-1
d_gene: NA
abundance: NA
j_gene: TRBJ2-7
len: 13
CDR3nt: TGCGCCAGCAGCCAAGTGGGCTGGGACGAGCAGTACTTC
CDR3aa: CASSQVGWDEQYF

v_gene: TRBV5-1
d_gene: NA
abundance: NA
j_gene: TRBJ1-1
len: 15
CDR3nt: TGCGCCAGCAGCTTGGGACAGACGAGGGGGACTGAAGCTTTCTTT
CDR3aa: CASSLGQTRGTEAFF

v_gene: TRBV10-3
d_gene: TRBD1
abundance: NA
j_gene: TRBJ1-5
len: 16
CDR3nt: TGTGCCATCAGTGACCGGACAGGCCACAACAATCAGCCCCAGCATTTT
CDR3aa: CAISDRTGHNNQPQHF

v_gene: TRBV7-8
d_gene: NA
abundance: NA
j_gene: TRBJ2-2
len: 11
CDR3nt: TGTGCCAGCAGGCGGAACGGGGAGCTGTTTTTT
CDR3aa: CASRRNGELFF

v_gene: TRBV5-1
d_gene: NA
abundance: NA
j_gene: TRBJ1-4
len: 14
CDR3nt: TGCGCCAGCAGCTTGGGGGGGCTCGGGGAAAAACTGTTTTTT
CDR3aa: CASSLGGLGEKLFF